This TCR beta chain was captured in a study of neurological immune-mediated disorders. TCRdb used MiXCR to reprocess the 5' RACE reads, holding one entry per CDR3 protein. The sample carries about 21,000 distinct CDR3 sequences, roughly 17% recorded once. There are 16 residues in the CDR3. CDR1 is MDHEN and CDR2 is SYDVKM in the germline V gene. With V trimmed by 7 bases and J by 8 bases, 15 bases remained unmatched. Judged by abundance, this clonotype is medium-sized. This TCR derives from a woman in her late teens or twenties with multiple sclerosis. The chain joins TRBV28 to TRBJ2-1; 9 positions agree with TRBD1. The material sequenced was CD8+ T cells from blood. The CDR3, as DNA: TGTGCCAGCACTAGACCCCCCGGGACAGGGACCGATGAGCAGTTCTTC. Translated: CASTRPPGTGTDEQFF.